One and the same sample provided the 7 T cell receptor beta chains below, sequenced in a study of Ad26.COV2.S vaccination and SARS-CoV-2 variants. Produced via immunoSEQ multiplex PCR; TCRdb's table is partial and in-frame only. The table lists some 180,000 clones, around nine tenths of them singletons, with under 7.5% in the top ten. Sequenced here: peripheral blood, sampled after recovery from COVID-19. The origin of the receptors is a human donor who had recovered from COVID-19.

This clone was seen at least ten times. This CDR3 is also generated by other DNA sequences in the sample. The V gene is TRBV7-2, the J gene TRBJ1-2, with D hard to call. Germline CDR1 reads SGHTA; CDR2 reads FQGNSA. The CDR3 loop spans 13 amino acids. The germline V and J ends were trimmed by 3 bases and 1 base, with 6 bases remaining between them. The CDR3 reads CASSLTDNYGYTF. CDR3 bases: TGTGCCAGCAGCTTGACCGATAACTATGGCTACACCTTC.

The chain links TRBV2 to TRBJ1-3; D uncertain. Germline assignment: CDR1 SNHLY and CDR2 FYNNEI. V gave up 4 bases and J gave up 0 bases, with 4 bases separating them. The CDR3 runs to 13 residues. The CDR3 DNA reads TGTGCCAGCAGTGGAATCTCTGGAAACACCATATATTTT. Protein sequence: CASSGISGNTIYF.

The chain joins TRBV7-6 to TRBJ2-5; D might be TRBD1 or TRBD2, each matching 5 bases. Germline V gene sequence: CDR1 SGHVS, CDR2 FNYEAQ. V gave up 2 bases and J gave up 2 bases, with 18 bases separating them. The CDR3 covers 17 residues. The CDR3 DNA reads TGTGCCAGCAGCTTAACCCCTTCGAGTGAGGGGCAAGAGACCCAGTACTTC. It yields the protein CASSLTPSSEGQETQYF.

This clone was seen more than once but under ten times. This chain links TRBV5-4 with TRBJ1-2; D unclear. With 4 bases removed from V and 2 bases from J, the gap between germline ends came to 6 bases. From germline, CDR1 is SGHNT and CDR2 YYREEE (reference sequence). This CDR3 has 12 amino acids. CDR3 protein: CASSTDNYGYTF. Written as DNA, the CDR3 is TGTGCCAGCAGCACTGACAACTATGGCTACACCTTC.

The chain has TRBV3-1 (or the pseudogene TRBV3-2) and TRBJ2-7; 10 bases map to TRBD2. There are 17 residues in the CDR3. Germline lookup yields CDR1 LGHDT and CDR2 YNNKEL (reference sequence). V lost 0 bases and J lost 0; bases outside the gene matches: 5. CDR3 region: CASSQDLASGSSYEQYF. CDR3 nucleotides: TGTGCCAGCAGCCAAGATCTGGCTAGCGGGAGCTCCTACGAGCAGTACTTC.

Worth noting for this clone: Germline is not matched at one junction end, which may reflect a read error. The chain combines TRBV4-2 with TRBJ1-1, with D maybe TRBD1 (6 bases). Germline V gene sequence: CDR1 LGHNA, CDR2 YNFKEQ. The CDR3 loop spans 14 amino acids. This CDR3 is CASSQDRRGAEPHF. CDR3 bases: TGTGCCAGCAGCCAAGACAGAAGGGGGGCCGAGCCCCACTTT.

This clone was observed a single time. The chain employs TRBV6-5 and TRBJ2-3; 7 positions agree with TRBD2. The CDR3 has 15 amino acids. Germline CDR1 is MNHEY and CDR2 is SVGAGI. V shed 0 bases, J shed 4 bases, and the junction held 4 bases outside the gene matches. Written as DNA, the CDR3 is TGTGCCAGCAGTTACTCGGGAGGGCTCCCAGATACGCAGTATTTT. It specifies CASSYSGGLPDTQYF.